These 25 T cell receptor beta chains share one sample of origin, sequenced in a study of regulatory T cells in long-lasting Graves disease. Time point of the sample: newly diagnosed GD, antithyroid drugs for less than 3 months. PBMCs provided the RNA from which the TCR library was made. Assembly of TCR beta libraries relied on iRepertoire HTBI primers together with Arm-PCR of CDR3 regions. TCRdb analysed the multiplex PCR reads with MiXCR anew, one entry per CDR3 protein. The sample yields about 300,000 distinct CDR3 sequences, under 20% seen once. Sequences were derived from peripheral blood mononuclear cells (PBMCs), sampled at new diagnosis, from a patient treated with antithyroid drugs. The origin of the receptors is a female donor with Graves disease.

This clonotype was seen only a few times. V gene TRBV5-1 combines with J gene TRBJ1-2; 10 bases align to TRBD1. V lost 3 bases and J lost 8; bases outside the gene matches: 19. There are 18 residues in the CDR3. Germline-derived CDR1 and CDR2 are SGHRS and YFSETQ. The CDR3 region has the DNA TGCGCCAGCAGCTCCTCTTCTACCGGGACAGGGGCGGAGGGAGGCTACACCTTC. Translation: CASSSSSTGTGAEGGYTF. The full variable domain, rest sourced from reference TRBV5-1 and TRBJ1-2, is KAGVTQTPRYLIKTRGQQVTLSCSPISGHRSVSWYQQTPGQGLQFLFEYFSETQRNKGNFPGRFSGRQFSNSRSEMNVSTLELGDSALYLCASSSSSTGTGAEGGYTFGSGTRLTVV.

In its sample, this clonotype was seen once. The chain uses TRBV11-2 and TRBJ2-3; 7 bases fit TRBD1. The DNA end is a closer match to TRBJ2-5, so the J assignment may be wrong. Germline CDR1 reads SGHAT; CDR2 reads FQNNGV. The CDR3 extends over 15 amino acids. The CDR3 DNA reads as TGTGCCAGCAGCTTAGATGTAGGGGGCGCAGAGACCCAGTACTTC. Amino acids: CASSLDVGGAETQYF.

This clonotype was seen many times. V is TRBV6-1 and J is TRBJ1-1; D is unclear. CDR1 and CDR2 (germline): MNHNS, SASEGT. The CDR3 consists of 11 residues. V was trimmed by 6 bases and J by 7 bases, leaving 9 bases between them. The CDR3 spells CASRDNGEAFF. The CDR3 DNA sequence: TGTGCCAGCAGGGATAATGGTGAAGCTTTCTTT.

Points on this clonotype: This may stem from a read error, because a much larger clone lies one nucleotide away. The rearrangement links TRBV27 to TRBJ2-7; TRBD1 agrees at 7 bases. CDR1 is MNHEY, CDR2 SMNVEV, per germline (reference sequence). The CDR3 totals 15 residues. This CDR3 is CASSRLGTEDYEQHF. Written as DNA, the CDR3 is TGTGCCAGCAGTCGCCTCGGGACAGAAGACTACGAGCAGCACTTC.

This clonotype was counted at least ten times. The rearrangement joins TRBV2 to TRBJ2-2, with no clear D. CDR3 size: 14 residues. The germline V and J ends were trimmed by 3 bases and 1 base, with 6 bases remaining between them. Per germline, CDR1 SNHLY and CDR2 FYNNEI. CDR3 nucleotides: TGTGCCAGCAGTGACAGACGGAACACCGGGGAGCTGTTTTTT. Amino acids: CASSDRRNTGELFF.

This clonotype has a count of ten or more. The V call is TRBV10-2, the J call TRBJ2-1, with TRBD1 identical over 8 bases. V lost 4 bases to trimming and J lost 6 bases; unmatched junction nucleotides: 14. Germline loops: CDR1 WSHSY, CDR2 SAAADI. The CDR3 extends over 17 amino acids. In DNA, the CDR3 is TGCGCCAGCAGTGGGGTGGAAGGGACAGGAGAAATCAATGAGCAGTTCTTC. This codes for CASSGVEGTGEINEQFF.

This clonotype was recorded many times. The genes are TRBV2 and TRBJ2-1; tentatively, D is TRBD1 (6 bases). Trimming removed 5 bases from V and 7 bases from J, with 12 bases in between. Germline CDR1 and CDR2: SNHLY and FYNNEI. This CDR3 comprises 13 residues. CDR3 nucleotides: TGTGCCAGCAGTTTCAAGAGGGGGAATGAGCAGTTCTTC. Protein product: CASSFKRGNEQFF.

A few counts support this clonotype. Only one base separates this from a far larger clonotype, so it likely reflects a read error. The chain carries TRBV7-2 and TRBJ2-3, with unresolved D. The ends were cut back, 4 bases at V and 0 bases at J, with 14 bases in the middle. Per germline, CDR1 SGHTA and CDR2 FQGNSA. The CDR3 consists of 16 residues. The chain's CDR3 is CASSSEWQESTDTQYF. CDR3 bases: TGTGCCAGCAGCTCAGAATGGCAGGAAAGCACAGATACGCAGTATTTT.

This clonotype turned up a few times. The chain is built from TRBV7-9 and TRBJ2-2; no reliable D call. V was cut by 11 bases and J by 0 bases, with 13 bases left in between. CDR3 length: 14 amino acids. CDR1 is SEHNR and CDR2 is FQNEAQ in the germline V gene (reference sequence). The CDR3 loop is CASGGPSNTGELFF. CDR3 sequence (DNA): TGTGCCTCGGGTGGGCCCTCGAACACCGGGGAGCTGTTTTTT.

This clonotype was recorded at least ten times. This sequence joins TRBV28 and TRBJ2-5; 10 bases are shared with TRBD2. The CDR3 spans 17 residues. CDR1 and CDR2 from the germline V gene are MDHEN and SYDVKM. V was clipped by 3 bases and J by 5 bases; unmatched bases: 12. The CDR3 region has the DNA TGTGCCAGCAGTTTTGGTAGGGGACTAGCGCGTGCGGAGACCCAGTACTTC. It yields the protein CASSFGRGLARAETQYF.

This clonotype came up many times. The chain is built from TRBV6-1 and TRBJ1-2; a weak D match, TRBD1 (6 bases). Germline-derived CDR1 and CDR2 are MNHNS and SASEGT. The germline V and J ends were trimmed by 6 bases and 4 bases, with 15 bases remaining between them. This CDR3 has 14 amino acids. The CDR3 is CASRMTGDPYGYTF. For the CDR3, the DNA is TGTGCCAGCAGAATGACAGGAGATCCCTATGGCTACACCTTC.

The V gene is TRBV28, the J gene TRBJ2-4; D may match TRBD1 or TRBD2 (5 bases each). CDR1 and CDR2 from the germline V gene are MDHEN and SYDVKM. CDR3 length: 15 residues. With 3 bases removed from V and 2 bases from J, the gap between germline ends came to 11 bases. The CDR3 spells CASSFRGRTKNIQYF. The CDR3 DNA reads TGTGCCAGCAGTTTCCGGGGCCGGACCAAAAACATTCAGTACTTC.

Note on this clonotype: A read error is the likely source, as a far larger clone sits one nucleotide away. The chain is built from TRBV2 and TRBJ2-1, with 12 bases matching TRBD2. The V gene's germline CDR1 is SNHLY and CDR2 FYNNEI. V lost 4 bases and J lost 10; bases outside the gene matches: 8. The CDR3 sequence is 15 residues long. CDR3 amino acids: CASSVTSGSNYEQFF. CDR3 DNA sequence: TGTGCCAGCAGTGTGACTAGCGGGAGCAACTACGAGCAGTTCTTC.

On this clonotype: A much larger clone lies a single base off, so this may be a read error. The chain couples TRBV11-2 to TRBJ2-7; 7 bases line up with TRBD1. The length of the CDR3 is 16 residues. Per the germline V gene, CDR1 is SGHAT and CDR2 is FQNNGV. This CDR3 reads CAGSPSGQEQSYEQYF. CDR3 sequence (DNA): TGTGCCGGCAGCCCCTCCGGACAGGAACAATCCTACGAGCAGTACTTC. Full variable domain (rest looked up from reference TRBV11-2 and TRBJ2-7): EAGVAQSPRYKIIEKRQSVAFWCNPISGHATLYWYQQILGQGPKLLIQFQNNGVVDDSQLPKDRFSAERLKGVDSTLKIQPAKLEDSAVYLCAGSPSGQEQSYEQYFGPGTRLTVT.

This clonotype was detected many times. The chain employs TRBV7-9 and TRBJ2-1; 9 bases agree with TRBD2. J was trimmed by 14 bases and V by 7 bases; bases with no gene match: 6. The CDR3 length is 11 residues. Germline loops: CDR1 SEHNR, CDR2 FQNEAQ (reference sequence). The CDR3 bases are TGTGCCAGCACCTCCGGGACTAGCAAGTTCTTC. The encoded protein is CASTSGTSKFF.

This clonotype was seen ten or more times. The chain employs TRBV12-3 or TRBV12-4 and TRBJ2-2; 13 bases map to TRBD2. The CDR3 runs 17 residues. Unmatched junction bases numbered 5, after V lost 3 bases and J lost 4 bases. CDR3: CASSFELAGGVTGELFF. The DNA of the CDR3 is TGTGCCAGCAGTTTCGAACTAGCGGGAGGGGTCACCGGGGAGCTGTTTTTT.

Turning to this clonotype: A single base separates this from a much larger clone, so it may be a read error. The genes are TRBV10-3 and TRBJ1-5, with 7 bases that match TRBD1. This CDR3 region has 14 residues. The germline V gene has CDR1 ENHRY and CDR2 SYGVKD. The CDR3 spells CATSLGGSNQPQHF. For the CDR3, the DNA is TGTGCCACCAGTCTAGGGGGCAGCAATCAGCCCCAGCATTTT.

This clonotype was seen at least ten times. The chain recombines TRBV3-1 with TRBJ1-1; D gene ambiguous. There are 12 residues in the CDR3. CDR1 and CDR2 from the germline V gene are LGHDT and YNNKEL (reference sequence). V was trimmed by 5 bases and J by 6 bases, leaving 10 bases between them. The DNA of the CDR3 is TGTGCCAGCAGCTGGGGAGTTGCTGAAGCTTTCTTT. Translation: CASSWGVAEAFF. The complete variable domain, with remaining parts taken from reference TRBV3-1 and TRBJ1-1, reads DTAVSQTPKYLVTQMGNDKSIKCEQNLGHDTMYWYKQDSKKFLKIMFSYNNKELIINETVPNRFSPKSPDKAHLNLHINSLELGDSAVYFCASSWGVAEAFFGQGTRLTVV.

Regarding this clonotype: Possible read error: a much larger clone is one base away. The chain couples TRBV28 to TRBJ2-1; D remains ambiguous. Germline CDR1 is MDHEN and CDR2 is SYDVKM. The CDR3 is 15 residues long. Trimming cost V 6 bases and J 13 bases, with 25 bases left between them. The CDR3 coding sequence is TGTGCCAGCAGCGCCTCGGACGGAGCCAAAAACATTCAGTTCTTC. It codes for CASSASDGAKNIQFF.

This clonotype came up many times. J is TRBJ2-1 and V is TRBV12-3 or TRBV12-4; 7 positions match TRBD2. The CDR3 length is 15 residues. The V gene end was trimmed by 1 base and the J gene end by 4 bases; junction bases not matched to a gene: 4. CDR3 DNA: TGTGCCAGCAGTTTAGGAGCTAGCGGTTACAATGAGCAGTTCTTC. Residues: CASSLGASGYNEQFF.

This clonotype has ten or more counts. The chain carries TRBV30 and TRBJ2-7; 7 nucleotides match TRBD1. Per the germline V gene, CDR1 is GTSNPN and CDR2 is SVGIG (reference sequence). This CDR3 has 13 amino acids. Germline trimming cut 1 base from V and 9 bases from J; bases unmatched to any gene: 9. CDR3 coding DNA: TGTGCCTGGAGTGCCGGGGAACAGGGGCGGCAGTACTTC. It yields the protein CAWSAGEQGRQYF.

This clonotype has ten or more counts. The chain is built from TRBV18 and TRBJ2-3, with D uncertain. The germline V and J ends were trimmed by 0 bases and 3 bases, with 7 bases remaining between them. This CDR3 region has 14 residues. Germline loops: CDR1 KGHSH, CDR2 LQKENI. This chain's CDR3 is CASSPPVATDTQYF. In DNA form, the CDR3 reads TGTGCCAGCTCACCACCGGTAGCAACAGATACGCAGTATTTT.

V gene TRBV9 combines with J gene TRBJ2-6; 7 bases fit TRBD1. The CDR3 runs 19 residues. Losses at the gene ends were 6 bases for V and 0 bases for J; bases not matched to a gene: 15. CDR1 is SGDLS and CDR2 is YYNGEE in the germline V gene. CDR3 residues: CASMGPPGTERSGANVLTF. CDR3 sequence (DNA): TGTGCCAGCATGGGCCCACCCGGGACAGAACGCTCTGGGGCCAACGTCCTGACTTTC.

At least ten counts were recorded for this clonotype. The chain is built from TRBV20-1 and TRBJ2-5; weak D call: TRBD1 (5 bases). There are 14 residues in the CDR3. CDR1 is DFQATT, CDR2 SNEGSKA, per germline (reference sequence). The germline V and J ends were trimmed by 0 bases and 1 base, with 9 bases remaining between them. This CDR3 reads CSARDIDSQETQYF. The CDR3 DNA is TGCAGTGCTAGAGATATAGACAGCCAAGAGACCCAGTACTTC.

A word on this clonotype: Given a much more abundant clone one base away, this may be a read error. The gene calls are TRBV19 and TRBJ1-1; D call uncertain. V gave up 2 bases and J gave up 1 base, with 11 bases separating them. The length of the CDR3 is 15 residues. Looked up from germline, CDR1 is LNHDA and CDR2 is SQIVND (reference sequence). CDR3 sequence: CASSIYSNWNTEAFF. The DNA for the CDR3 is TGTGCCAGTAGTATATACAGTAATTGGAACACTGAAGCTTTCTTT.